What follows is one T cell receptor beta chain and its context. What it binds is unknown. This sample is part of a study of T cell responses to AZD1222 COVID-19 vaccine. Study at large: Whether given at about 4 or about 12 weeks, second doses were pooled.

Overall study results and limits: At baseline, just five to seven AZD1222 recipients tested seropositive. In a largely white British group with more females than males, clonal diversity was possibly underestimated. Unmutated variant regions are reportedly the target of nearly half of TCRs that are spike-specific.

Germline V gene data show CDR1 as MNHEY and CDR2 as SVGAGI. The CDR3 has 15 residues. The V segment lost 5 bases and the J segment 4 bases; nucleotides outside the gene matches: 8. Repertoires were generated with immunoSEQ multiplex PCR, while TCRdb's copy carries only in-frame clones and drops some. The sample carries roughly 130,000 clones, approximately 88% recorded once. The chain links TRBV6-5 to TRBJ1-2, with 9 bases matching TRBD1. The sequence derives from an adult in good health. This specimen consisted of peripheral blood, obtained on day 0 of AZD1222 vaccination. CDR3 loop: CASSLDRGGLYGYTF. Written as DNA, the CDR3 is TGTGCCAGCAGTCTGGACAGGGGAGGCCTCTATGGCTACACCTTC.